This TCR beta chain was retrieved from a study of cytomegalovirus exposure and HLA in healthy donors. This CDR3 has 17 amino acids. Germline CDR1 is LNHDA and CDR2 is SQIVND (reference sequence). Unmatched junction bases numbered 8, after V lost 3 bases and J lost 1 base. Primers included in the PCR were 60 Vbeta and 13 Jbeta primers. TCRdb keeps only in-frame clones here, not all; method: immunoSEQ multiplex PCR. The sample records 100,000 to 150,000 clones, around 71% being singletons. This clonotype was obtained from a woman aged 60 to 75 in good health and CMV-seropositive. The sequenced material came from PBMCs. This sequence joins TRBV19 and TRBJ2-1; 8 bases map to TRBD1. CDR3 coding DNA: TGTGCCAGTAGTATGGGAATGGACAGGGCATCCTACAATGAGCAGTTCTTC. Protein product: CASSMGMDRASYNEQFF.